A single TCR beta chain is shown here with its context. The antigen is unknown. Unrecorded immune exposure was likely among donors, who were nominally healthy when sampled. A multiplex PCR was run with 60 Vbeta primers and 13 Jbeta primers. Profiling relied on immunoSEQ multiplex PCR, and the TCRdb table lists in-frame clones only, not all of them. The record lists some 34,000 clones, of which the ten most abundant hold under 6%. The CDR3 covers 12 residues. The data were obtained in a study of cytomegalovirus exposure and HLA in healthy donors. Study-level findings and limits: In a later analysis, productive TCRs from donors in an Asian-associated ancestry cluster reportedly carried fewer N-insertions than the cohort mean.

Specimen: PBMCs. The source is a woman aged 40 to 50 in good health and CMV-seropositive. The chain couples TRBV21-1 to TRBJ1-5. TRBV21-1 is flagged as a pseudogene. Here the CDR3 reads CASSNLNQPQHF. The CDR3 DNA is TGTGCCAGCAGCAACCTGAATCAGCCCCAGCATTTT.